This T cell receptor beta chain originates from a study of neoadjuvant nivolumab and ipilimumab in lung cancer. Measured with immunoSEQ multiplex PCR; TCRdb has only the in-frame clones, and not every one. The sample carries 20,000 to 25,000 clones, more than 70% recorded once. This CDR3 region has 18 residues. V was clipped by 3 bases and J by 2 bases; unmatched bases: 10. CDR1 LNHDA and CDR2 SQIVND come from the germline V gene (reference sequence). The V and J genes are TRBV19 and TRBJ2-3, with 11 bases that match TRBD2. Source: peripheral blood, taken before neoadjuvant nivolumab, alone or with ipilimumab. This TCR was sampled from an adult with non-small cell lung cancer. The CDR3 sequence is CASSIGTSGSLSTDTQYF. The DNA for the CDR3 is TGTGCCAGTAGTATTGGGACTAGCGGAAGTCTATCCACAGATACGCAGTATTTT.